Each of the 32 T cell receptor beta chains below was sequenced from the same sample in a study of Ad26.COV2.S vaccination and SARS-CoV-2 variants. Profiled with immunoSEQ multiplex PCR; TCRdb holds only in-frame clones, not every one. The sample includes tens of thousands of clones, 82% of them seen just once. The specimen was peripheral blood, collected after recovery from COVID-19. All receptors come from a human donor who had recovered from COVID-19.

The CDR3 DNA reads as TGTGCCACTTGGGGCTTAGGGGCCAAGGGGGAAAAACTGTTTTTT. Translating gives CATWGLGAKGEKLFF. This chain uses TRBV19 with TRBJ1-4; TRBD1 might be the D (5 bases). CDR3 length: 15 residues. The germline V gene has CDR1 LNHDA and CDR2 SQIVND (reference sequence). V lost 10 bases and J lost 8, with 23 bases in between.

The chain carries TRBV5-1 and TRBJ1-2; 7 positions agree with TRBD1. Trimming took 4 bases from V and 6 from J; bases not matched to a gene: 9. Looked up from germline, CDR1 is SGHRS and CDR2 is YFSETQ. The CDR3 runs 14 residues. CDR3 in DNA: TGCGCCAGCAGCGCTTCAAACAGGGGCGATGGCTACACCTTC. Its translation is CASSASNRGDGYTF.

J is TRBJ2-2 and V is TRBV24-1, with a weak D call TRBD2 (5 bases). Germline CDR1 KGHDR, CDR2 SFDVKD. This CDR3 is 15 amino acids long. V gave up 7 bases and J gave up 3 bases, with 14 bases separating them. The CDR3 reads CATSRREGDTGELFF. The CDR3 nucleotides read TGTGCCACCAGCCGCCGAGAGGGCGACACCGGGGAGCTGTTTTTT.

The chain uses TRBV10-3 and TRBJ2-1, with a weak D call TRBD1 (6 bases). Germline V lookup: CDR1 ENHRY, CDR2 SYGVKD. This CDR3 region has 16 residues. Trimming took 4 bases from V and 5 from J, leaving 18 bases between them. DNA of the CDR3: TGTGCCATCAGTGTTCAAAAGGACAGACAAGACAATGAGCAGTTCTTC. Protein sequence: CAISVQKDRQDNEQFF.

The rearrangement joins TRBV28 to TRBJ2-2; tentative D call: TRBD2 (6 bases). Germline V lookup: CDR1 MDHEN, CDR2 SYDVKM. V was shortened by 4 bases and J by 3 bases, with 6 bases between the two germline ends. The CDR3 is 13 residues long. CDR3 sequence (DNA): TGTGCCAGCAGTTGGGAGGACACCGGGGAGCTGTTTTTT. Protein sequence: CASSWEDTGELFF.

This clone was seen more than once but under ten times. The junction does not match germline at one end; this may be a read error. The V call is TRBV14, the J call TRBJ2-1; D gene unclear. The CDR3 sequence is 13 residues long. Germline values: CDR1 SGHDN, CDR2 FVKESK. For the CDR3, the DNA is TGTGCCAGCAGCCTTAGACTGTACAGTGAGCAGTTCTTC. Protein product: CASSLRLYSEQFF.

The rearrangement links TRBV18 to TRBJ2-5, with a weak D call TRBD2 (6 bases). Germline values: CDR1 KGHSH, CDR2 LQKENI. The CDR3 consists of 14 residues. Trimming took off 6 bases at V and 0 bases at J, with 11 bases between the two ends. Written as DNA, the CDR3 is TGTGCCAGCTCGTGGAGGGGTGACCAAGAGACCCAGTACTTC. It specifies CASSWRGDQETQYF. The whole variable domain, filled in from reference TRBV18 and TRBJ2-5, reads NAGVMQNPRHLVRRRGQEARLRCSPMKGHSHVYWYRQLPEEGLKFMVYLQKENIIDESGMPKERFSAEFPKEGPSILRIQQVVRGDSAAYFCASSWRGDQETQYFGPGTRLLVL.

V usage is TRBV28 and J usage is TRBJ2-7; TRBD2 matches 7 bases. The germline CDR1 and CDR2 sequences are MDHEN and SYDVKM. The junction had 4 bases not matched to a gene; V was cut back by 3 bases and J by 5 bases. The CDR3 consists of 13 residues. The CDR3 loop reads CASSFAAGDEQYF. The CDR3 DNA is TGTGCCAGCAGTTTCGCCGCGGGGGACGAGCAGTACTTC.

The chain employs TRBV6-5 and TRBJ1-4; D is undetermined. Per the germline V gene, CDR1 is MNHEY and CDR2 is SVGAGI. The CDR3 sequence is 12 residues long. V lost 7 bases to trimming and J lost 10 bases, with 13 bases between them. The CDR3 sequence is CASKRLGGKLFF. CDR3 coding DNA: TGTGCCAGCAAACGTCTAGGAGGAAAACTGTTTTTT.

This clone was observed a single time. The chain uses TRBV29-1 and TRBJ1-1, with D tentatively TRBD1 (5 bases). CDR1 and CDR2 (germline): SQVTM, ANQGSEA. V shed 7 bases and J shed 4 bases, with 25 bases lying between them. The CDR3 spans 16 residues. The CDR3 region is CSGCSSRGVLCTEAFF. In DNA, the CDR3 is TGCAGCGGATGTAGTTCTAGGGGTGTCCTATGCACTGAAGCTTTCTTT.

V usage is TRBV15 and J usage is TRBJ1-1; possible D gene TRBD1, 5 bases. V lost 3 bases to trimming and J lost 2 bases, with 16 bases between them. The CDR3 is made up of 16 amino acids. Germline CDR1 reads LNHNV; CDR2 reads YYDKDF (reference sequence). The CDR3 bases are TGTGCCACCAGCAGTAGAGCTACAGGAGACAACACTGAAGCTTTCTTT. Protein sequence: CATSSRATGDNTEAFF.

This sequence joins TRBV7-9 and TRBJ2-5, with a tentative D call TRBD1 (6 bases). The CDR3 extends over 12 amino acids. Looked up from germline, CDR1 is SEHNR and CDR2 is FQNEAQ (reference sequence). V shed 7 bases and J shed 2 bases, with 8 bases lying between them. In DNA, the CDR3 is TGTGCCAGCACAGGACAGCAAGAGACCCAGTACTTC. This codes for CASTGQQETQYF.

This clone was counted a few times. The chain recombines TRBV3-1 (or the pseudogene TRBV3-2) with TRBJ1-4, with D uncertain. Germline V gene lookup returns CDR1 LGHDT and CDR2 YNNKEL (reference sequence). V was pared by 1 base and J by 4 bases, with 10 bases between. This CDR3 has 15 residues. The CDR3 DNA reads TGTGCCAGCAGCCAAGTCCAAATGGGTAATGAAAAACTGTTTTTT. Residues: CASSQVQMGNEKLFF.

The CDR3 spells CASSSKVRTGGSDTQYF. Written as DNA, the CDR3 is TGTGCCAGCAGCTCCAAGGTTCGGACAGGTGGTTCAGATACGCAGTATTTT. This chain joins TRBV3-1 (or the pseudogene TRBV3-2) and TRBJ2-3; 7 bases agree with TRBD1. Trimming at V came to 5 bases and at J to 4 bases, leaving 15 bases not matched to a gene. The germline CDR1 and CDR2 sequences are LGHDT and YNNKEL (reference sequence). The CDR3 runs to 17 residues.

The genes are TRBV6-4 and TRBJ2-2, with 13 bases matching TRBD2. This CDR3 spans 18 amino acids. In germline, CDR1 is MRHNA, CDR2 SNTAGT. V was clipped by 2 bases and J by 3 bases; unmatched bases: 6. The CDR3 DNA sequence: TGTGCCAGCAGTGACGGTACTAGCGGGAGGGCCGACACCGGGGAGCTGTTTTTT. Translating gives CASSDGTSGRADTGELFF.

The chain is built from TRBV6-4 and TRBJ1-2; D is unresolved. Looked up from germline, CDR1 is MRHNA and CDR2 is SNTAGT. The CDR3 is 14 residues long. The V gene lost 4 bases and the J gene lost 4 bases, with 13 bases spanning the gap. CDR3 coding DNA: TGTGCCAGCAGTGCCTCCAACCGCGGCTATGGCTACACCTTC. This encodes CASSASNRGYGYTF.

The chain is built from TRBV28 and TRBJ2-2, with D perhaps matching TRBD1 or TRBD2 (5 bases each). Germline values: CDR1 MDHEN, CDR2 SYDVKM. Trimming left V 3 bases short and J 2 bases short, with 16 bases between. The CDR3 contains 17 residues. CDR3 coding DNA: TGTGCCAGCAGTTTGTTCCGCCGGGGCCAAAACACCGGGGAGCTGTTTTTT. Translation: CASSLFRRGQNTGELFF. Full variable domain (outside the CDR3, taken from reference TRBV28 and TRBJ2-2): DVKVTQSSRYLVKRTGEKVFLECVQDMDHENMFWYRQDPGLGLRLIYFSYDVKMKEKGDIPEGYSVSREKKERFSLILESASTNQTSMYLCASSLFRRGQNTGELFFGEGSRLTVL.

The rearrangement links TRBV6-1 to TRBJ2-7; TRBD2 agrees at 7 bases. Unmatched junction bases numbered 12, after V lost 5 bases and J lost 2 bases. The CDR3 covers 16 residues. CDR1 and CDR2 (germline): MNHNS, SASEGT. The CDR3 bases are TGTGCCAGCAGTCAAGGATTTAGCGGGTTCGCCTACGAGCAGTACTTC. Its translation: CASSQGFSGFAYEQYF.

V and J are TRBV20-1 and TRBJ2-7; a weak D match, TRBD1 (6 bases). The CDR3 sequence is 14 residues long. Germline lookup yields CDR1 DFQATT and CDR2 SNEGSKA (reference sequence). Trimming took off 3 bases at V and 4 bases at J, with 16 bases between the two ends. The CDR3 protein is CSASGGRGVYEQYF. The DNA for the CDR3 is TGCAGTGCTAGTGGTGGCAGGGGCGTGTACGAGCAGTACTTC.

The chain has TRBV6-2 or TRBV6-3 and TRBJ1-5; D is unclear. Germline V gene lookup returns CDR1 MNHEY and CDR2 SVGEGT. The CDR3 runs to 14 residues. Trimming took off 2 bases at V and 1 base at J, with 6 bases between the two ends. CDR3 region: CASSYVRSNQPQHF. The CDR3 DNA follows: TGTGCCAGCAGTTACGTGCGCAGCAATCAGCCCCAGCATTTT.

The chain combines TRBV7-3 with TRBJ2-2; 8 bases map to TRBD2. The CDR3 length is 15 residues. J lost 6 bases, V lost 3 bases, and 6 bases had no gene match. The germline gives CDR1 SGHTA, CDR2 FQGTGA. The CDR3 sequence: CASSFTGTSPGELFF. The CDR3 DNA follows: TGTGCCAGCAGCTTCACCGGGACTAGTCCCGGGGAGCTGTTTTTT. The full variable domain, with the rest looked up from reference TRBV7-3 and TRBJ2-2, is GAGVSQTPSNKVTEKGKYVELRCDPISGHTALYWYRQSLGQGPEFLIYFQGTGAADDSGLPNDRFFAVRPEGSVSTLKIQRTERGDSAVYLCASSFTGTSPGELFFGEGSRLTVL.

The chain joins TRBV3-1 (or the pseudogene TRBV3-2) to TRBJ2-2, with 11 bases that match TRBD2. CDR3 length equals 15 residues. V lost 5 bases to trimming and J lost 5 bases; unmatched junction nucleotides: 4. CDR1 LGHDT and CDR2 YNNKEL come from the germline V gene (reference sequence). Here the CDR3 reads CASSGASGRTGELFF. The CDR3 coding sequence is TGTGCCAGCAGCGGGGCTAGCGGGAGGACCGGGGAGCTGTTTTTT.

The genes are TRBV2 and TRBJ2-6, with a weak D call TRBD2 (6 bases). V was shortened by 8 bases and J by 1 base, with 15 bases between the two germline ends. The length of the CDR3 is 16 residues. Germline V gene data show CDR1 as SNHLY and CDR2 as FYNNEI. Written as DNA, the CDR3 is TGTGCCAGCGCCGGGACTGGGGCTTCTGGGGCCAACGTCCTGACTTTC. Residues: CASAGTGASGANVLTF.

The rearrangement links TRBV9 to TRBJ2-2; TRBD2 aligns across 9 bases. This CDR3 spans 15 amino acids. Looked up from germline, CDR1 is SGDLS and CDR2 is YYNGEE. V shed 4 bases and J 6 bases; nucleotides not matched to a gene: 7. The CDR3 DNA follows: TGTGCCAGCAGCCCCGTAGCGGGAGTCGCCGGGGAGCTGTTTTTT. This translates into CASSPVAGVAGELFF.

The chain joins TRBV6-6 to TRBJ1-1; D might be TRBD1 (6 bases). This CDR3 is 11 amino acids long. V was shortened by 10 bases and J by 5 bases, with 11 bases between the two germline ends. CDR1 and CDR2 (germline): MNHNY, SVGAGI (reference sequence). The CDR3 loop reads CATLRGTEAFF. CDR3 DNA sequence: TGTGCCACTCTAAGGGGGACTGAAGCTTTCTTT.

This rearrangement joins TRBV7-2 to TRBJ2-3; 11 nucleotides agree with TRBD2. The length of the CDR3 is 16 residues. Germline CDR1 is SGHTA and CDR2 is FQGNSA. The ends lost 3 bases at V and 5 bases at J; junction bases unmatched: 7. CDR3: CASSLAGLAAGDTQYF. Here the CDR3 DNA reads TGTGCCAGCAGCTTGGCGGGACTAGCGGCGGGAGATACGCAGTATTTT.

This clone came up once. The gene calls are TRBV11-3 and TRBJ2-5; TRBD2 matches 8 bases. Germline-derived CDR1 and CDR2 are SGHNT and YENEEA. Unmatched junction bases numbered 13, after V lost 4 bases and J lost 6 bases. The CDR3 has 16 amino acids. This CDR3 is CASSSTSGWREKTQYF. CDR3 coding DNA: TGTGCCAGCAGCTCAACTAGCGGTTGGAGGGAGAAGACCCAGTACTTC. The full variable domain, its missing parts supplied by reference TRBV11-3 and TRBJ2-5, is EAGVVQSPRYKIIEKKQPVAFWCNPISGHNTLYWYLQNLGQGPELLIRYENEEAVDDSQLPKDRFSAERLKGVDSTLKIQPAELGDSAVYLCASSSTSGWREKTQYFGPGTRLLVL.

The chain has TRBV9 and TRBJ2-7; TRBD1 matches at 9 bases. J lost 1 base, V lost 2 bases, and 4 bases had no gene match. CDR3 length: 15 residues. The V gene's germline CDR1 is SGDLS and CDR2 YYNGEE. For the CDR3, the DNA is TGTGCCAGCAGCGTGGGACAGGGCAGGTCCTACGAGCAGTACTTC. This codes for CASSVGQGRSYEQYF.

The chain is built from TRBV3-1 (or the pseudogene TRBV3-2) and TRBJ2-7; D uncertain. The CDR3 runs to 15 residues. Trimming removed 0 bases at V and 3 bases at J, with 12 bases between. Per germline, CDR1 LGHDT and CDR2 YNNKEL (reference sequence). The CDR3 region has the DNA TGTGCCAGCAGCCAAGATAAGCGCAACTTCTACGAGCAGTACTTC. Protein sequence: CASSQDKRNFYEQYF.

This chain joins TRBV21-1 and TRBJ2-5; the DNA was not compared with TRBD1, the D call given in the table. TRBV21-1 is a pseudogene. The CDR3 loop spans 16 amino acids. CDR3 residues: CASRMVGDRGRETQYF. The CDR3, as DNA: TGTGCCAGCAGAATGGTGGGTGACAGGGGGCGAGAGACCCAGTACTTC.

The chain uses TRBV4-3 and TRBJ2-1; no definite D call. Germline CDR1 is LGHNA and CDR2 is YSLEER. The CDR3 has 15 amino acids. Trimming stripped 0 bases from V and 8 bases from J, with 14 bases between. As DNA, the CDR3 is TGCGCCAGCAGCCAAGATTATTCCTACAATGATGAGCAGTTCTTC. This translates into CASSQDYSYNDEQFF.

The rearrangement uses TRBV28 and TRBJ2-1; TRBD1 matches 7 bases. Germline loops: CDR1 MDHEN, CDR2 SYDVKM. V shed 6 bases and J 5 bases; nucleotides not matched to a gene: 34. The CDR3 runs 23 residues. Written as DNA, the CDR3 is TGTGCCAGCAGCAAAAAAACTGACAGGGAACGACTCGTAGTGGAAACACTAGACAATGAGCAGTTCTTC. This gives the protein CASSKKTDRERLVVETLDNEQFF.